The next 8 T cell receptor beta chains were all read from a single sample in a study of graft-versus-host responses after intestinal transplantation. The method was immunoSEQ multiplex PCR; TCRdb's version includes in-frame clones alone and lacks a portion of them. This sample has approximately 54,000 clones, with 75% to 95% found just once. The sequencing used PBMCs, collected 650 to 670 days after intestinal transplant. These receptors were obtained from a human patient who received an intestinal transplant, so some T cells may come from the graft donor.

For the CDR3, the DNA is TGTGCCAGCAGCTTGGTTTCCCCAGCGGCGGGGACCCAGTACTTC. Encoded protein: CASSLVSPAAGTQYF. V and J are TRBV5-6 and TRBJ2-5; possibly TRBD2 for D (5 bases). This CDR3 is 15 amino acids long. V dropped 0 bases and J dropped 7 bases, with 16 bases sitting between them. The germline V gene has CDR1 SGHDT and CDR2 YYEEEE.

The chain links TRBV6-1 to TRBJ1-1, with 7 bases matching TRBD1. The V segment lost 7 bases and the J segment 6 bases; nucleotides outside the gene matches: 14. Germline CDR1 reads MNHNS; CDR2 reads SASEGT. This CDR3 region has 15 residues. The CDR3 here is CASIKGGRGQAEAFF. The CDR3 nucleotides are TGTGCCAGCATCAAAGGAGGTAGGGGGCAGGCTGAAGCTTTCTTT.

The chain combines TRBV5-1 with TRBJ2-2; D is ambiguous. This CDR3 has 14 residues. Germline CDR1 and CDR2: SGHRS and YFSETQ. Deletions cut 0 bases from V and 3 bases from J, with 6 bases between. CDR3 protein: CASSLGRHTGELFF. The CDR3 region has the DNA TGCGCCAGCAGCTTGGGCCGACACACCGGGGAGCTGTTTTTT.

The rearrangement links TRBV9 to TRBJ2-5; the D gene could be TRBD1 or TRBD2 (5 bases each). Germline V gene data show CDR1 as SGDLS and CDR2 as YYNGEE. The CDR3 loop spans 13 amino acids. Trimming stripped 7 bases from V and 2 bases from J, with 12 bases between. The CDR3: CASGAGSQETQYF. The CDR3 DNA sequence: TGTGCCAGCGGGGCGGGTTCACAAGAGACCCAGTACTTC.

The rearrangement uses TRBV6-4 and TRBJ1-6; no clear D. Per germline, CDR1 MRHNA and CDR2 SNTAGT. The CDR3 contains 13 residues. With 0 bases removed from V and 7 bases from J, the gap between germline ends came to 4 bases. This CDR3 reads CASSDSTNSPLHF. CDR3 DNA: TGTGCCAGCAGTGACTCGACAAATTCACCCCTCCACTTT.

This chain joins TRBV6-1 and TRBJ2-3; D tentatively reads TRBD1 or TRBD2 (5 bases each). The CDR3 consists of 13 residues. Germline V gene lookup returns CDR1 MNHNS and CDR2 SASEGT. The germline V and J ends were trimmed by 1 base and 8 bases, with 10 bases remaining between them. The CDR3 DNA follows: TGTGCCAGCAGTGAAGGGGACCGAGGTACGCAGTATTTT. It translates to CASSEGDRGTQYF.

The chain carries TRBV19 and TRBJ1-1; possibly TRBD1 for D (5 bases). This CDR3 contains 14 residues. From germline, CDR1 is LNHDA and CDR2 SQIVND (reference sequence). With 3 bases removed from V and 1 base from J, the gap between germline ends came to 9 bases. In DNA, the CDR3 is TGTGCCAGTAGTATCCTCCAGGGGAACACTGAAGCTTTCTTT. Translated: CASSILQGNTEAFF.

The V and J genes are TRBV2 and TRBJ1-4, with D unresolved. The CDR3 is 14 residues long. Germline-derived CDR1 and CDR2 are SNHLY and FYNNEI. Deletions cut 9 bases from V and 2 bases from J, with 13 bases between. The CDR3 DNA is TGTGCCAGTGTAGCGTCGAGGACTAATGAAAAACTGTTTTTT. Translating gives CASVASRTNEKLFF.